This T cell receptor beta chain is drawn from a study of identical twins. Deletions cut 4 bases from V and 7 bases from J, with 9 bases between. Germline loops: CDR1 SEHNR, CDR2 FQNEAQ (reference sequence). CDR3 length: 12 residues. This clonotype was observed a few times. MiXCR, applied by TCRdb to the 5' RACE reads, yields one record per CDR3 protein. Among 400,000 to 550,000 distinct CDR3 sequences listed, around 20% were seen once. These data were likewise used in another study, on T cells expressing NK-cell markers. This second study says: Repertoire data for TCR beta were derived from sorted T cells (CD3+CD56+NKG2C+, CD3+CD56+NKG2C- and CD3+CD56-NKG2C+). An anti-gamma-delta TCR antibody restricted sorting to alpha-beta TCR T cells in several experiments. A range of roughly 1.0-8% of CD8+ T cells consisted of dominant NKG2C+ clonotypes in about six donors.

This chain links TRBV7-9 with TRBJ2-3; no clear D. Sequencing input: CD4+ T cells sorted from blood. This TCR was recovered from a woman in her late teens or twenties in good health. The CDR3 reads CASSSFQNTQYF. The CDR3 nucleotides are TGTGCCAGCAGCTCGTTTCAAAATACGCAGTATTTT.